The subject of this entry is one T cell receptor beta chain. This receptor's antigen is unknown. Base-call qualities are not available, and no considerably larger clone is one nucleotide away. This record comes from a study of shared T cell receptors in the human thymus (dated by TCRdb to the early 2020s). Regarding the complete study: The study examined how self-reactive, shared T-cell receptor alpha chains are generated in the human thymus.

The library relied on the immunoSEQ multiplex PCR assay. As stored in TCRdb, this immuneACCESS dataset retains in-frame rearrangements with V and J assigned. A fraction of the clones does not appear; measured against another copy, unresolved V genes explain less than half of the discrepancy, and the remainder lacks a known reason. This sample comprises hundreds of thousands of clones, 88% of them detected only once. In total, the top ten clones hold about 0.01% of the sample. V has 5 bases trimmed and J has 1 base trimmed; junction bases matching no gene number 6. The germline V gene yields ENHRY for CDR1 and SYGVKD for CDR2. The CDR3 measures 15 amino acids from cysteine to phenylalanine. Solely the CDR3 DNA is kept, with 45 bases framed from the first base. These data were likewise used in another study, on human thymus T cells. As the second paper documents: In Finland, the donors were immunologically healthy infants who were having open corrective cardiac surgery for congenital heart defects. Thymus tissue was obtained as surgical resects removed during corrective cardiac surgery. Biased V and J gene segment usage appeared to be present in both thymic and peripheral blood repertoires. The related research reported highly overlapping thymic TCR repertoires among unrelated individuals. The study characterized TCR alpha and beta repertoires from eight infant thymus samples and a few related peripheral blood samples. Donor ages ranged from about 7 to 250 days, and the cohort comprised more than 5 male and a couple of female infants. Thymocytes were mechanically released from the tissue and were stored as pellets of about 9.5-33 million cells at -70 degrees C. Genomic DNA was extracted from frozen cell pellets with a QIAsymphony instrument. The immunoSEQ multiplex PCR assay was used to amplify the TCRB and TCRAD loci from a standardized amount of quality-controlled genomic DNA. Amplicons spanned the V(D)J region at a length sufficient to cover the CDR3 and identify V and J genes. Amplicon sequencing was performed on an Illumina platform through the commercial immunoSEQ service. Primer bias and sequencing errors were corrected as previously described, and TCRAD and TCRB were defined on the basis of the IMGT database. Analysis of the repertoires was done with immunoSEQ Analyzer 3.0 and VDJTools and included basic statistics, V/J segment usage, diversity estimates, rarefaction and pairwise overlap. Chao1, ChaoE, Efron-Thisted, Shannon and inverse Simpson indices were used to estimate diversity, which was also estimated on datasets down-sampled to the smallest sample. Repertoire overlap used strict matching of CDR3 nucleotide sequence, V gene and J gene, with Jaccard-based multidimensional scaling clustering. Thymus samples yielded on average approximately 800,000 unique TCRB clonotypes, compared with around 91,000 from blood samples.

The source of this sequence is a boy under three years old with a congenital heart defect. Donor details come from another sample of the same person, matched by shared clones. The V gene is TRBV10-3 and the J gene is TRBJ2-7; 9 bases in the middle match TRBD1. The sample was thymocytes. The encoded CDR3 is CAISPDRGWSYEQYF. Here is the DNA: TGTGCCATCAGTCCCGACAGGGGGTGGTCCTACGAGCAGTACTTC.